Each of the 3 T cell receptor beta chains below was sequenced from the same sample in a study of shared clonotypes between healthy human individuals. Using immunoSEQ multiplex PCR, the repertoire was profiled, and TCRdb retains in-frame clones only, with some absent. The sample has 800,000 or so clones, 90% to 97% seen once. Naive CD8 cells comprised CD45RO-negative, CCR7-positively selected cells, excluding terminally differentiated effector memory CD45RA+ cells. The specimen was naive CD8+ T cells sorted from blood. The source of these receptors is a man aged 30 to 45 in good health.

The V and J genes are TRBV5-1 and TRBJ2-7; 9 bases match TRBD2. The CDR3 loop spans 17 amino acids. Germline lookup yields CDR1 SGHRS and CDR2 YFSETQ. V was clipped by 5 bases and J by 3 bases; unmatched bases: 15. CDR3: CASRPGRGLAIVYEQYF. CDR3 in DNA: TGCGCCAGCAGGCCAGGCCGAGGACTAGCGATAGTCTACGAGCAGTACTTC.

V gene TRBV27 combines with J gene TRBJ2-1; 10 nucleotides align to TRBD2. Losses at the gene ends were 9 bases for V and 1 base for J; bases not matched to a gene: 3. CDR3 length: 14 residues. Germline CDR1 is MNHEY and CDR2 is SMNVEV (reference sequence). In DNA form, the CDR3 reads TGTGCCAGTTGTAGCGGGGGGTCCTACAATGAGCAGTTCTTC. Its translation is CASCSGGSYNEQFF.

The chain is built from TRBV19 and TRBJ2-1; 14 bases are shared with TRBD2. V lost 5 bases and J lost 4; bases outside the gene matches: 4. The CDR3 consists of 16 residues. Germline V gene lookup returns CDR1 LNHDA and CDR2 SQIVND (reference sequence). The CDR3: CASSAGTSGGYNEQFF. CDR3 DNA sequence: TGTGCCAGTAGTGCCGGGACTAGCGGGGGATACAATGAGCAGTTCTTC.